A single sample gave rise to the 16 T cell receptor beta chains below, sequenced in a study of T cell responses to AZD1222 COVID-19 vaccine. Method: immunoSEQ multiplex PCR; TCRdb's copy keeps in-frame clones and lacks some. The sample has 55,000 to 75,000 clones; about 87% are singletons. This specimen was peripheral blood, taken on day 0 of AZD1222 vaccination. These receptor sequences come from an adult in good health.

This chain links TRBV5-8 with TRBJ1-3; D is possibly TRBD1 (5 bases). Germline lookup yields CDR1 SGHTS and CDR2 YDEGEE. V shed 1 base and J shed 2 bases, with 10 bases lying between them. The CDR3 spans 15 residues. The DNA for the CDR3 is TGTGCCAGCAGCTTGCCAGGGATCGCTGGAAACACCATATATTTT. This sequence encodes CASSLPGIAGNTIYF.

V is TRBV29-1 and J is TRBJ2-5, with TRBD2 identical over 8 bases. The CDR3 is 15 amino acids. J lost 1 base, V lost 5 bases, and 9 bases had no gene match. Germline V gene data show CDR1 as SQVTM and CDR2 as ANQGSEA. DNA for the CDR3: TGCAGCGTTTATCAGCGGGGGCGCCCCCAAGAGACCCAGTACTTC. This sequence encodes CSVYQRGRPQETQYF.

V and J are TRBV5-5 and TRBJ1-1; D possibly corresponds to TRBD1 (5 bases). Trimming removed 0 bases from V and 3 bases from J, with 9 bases in between. This CDR3 spans 14 amino acids. Germline V lookup: CDR1 SGHKS, CDR2 YYEKEE (reference sequence). In DNA, the CDR3 is TGTGCCAGCAGCTTGGCCGGGGGGGACACTGAAGCTTTCTTT. It codes for CASSLAGGDTEAFF.

The chain is built from TRBV15 and TRBJ1-1; TRBD1 aligns across 7 bases. This CDR3 is built from 15 residues. Trimming at V came to 3 bases and at J to 4 bases, leaving 8 bases not matched to a gene. The germline V gene has CDR1 LNHNV and CDR2 YYDKDF (reference sequence). The CDR3 region has the DNA TGTGCCACCAGCAGGAACAGGGGAGGAGGCACTGAAGCTTTCTTT. Protein product: CATSRNRGGGTEAFF.

Concerning this clone: Other DNA sequences in the same sample also yield this CDR3. The J gene is TRBJ1-1, the V gene TRBV7-3, with D unclear. V lost 2 bases to trimming and J lost 1 base, with 5 bases between them. Germline V gene data show CDR1 as SGHTA and CDR2 as FQGTGA. CDR3 size: 13 residues. This chain's CDR3 is CASSLYRNTEAFF. The DNA of the CDR3 is TGTGCCAGCAGCTTATATAGGAACACTGAAGCTTTCTTT. Variable domain in full (rest from reference TRBV7-3 and TRBJ1-1): GAGVSQTPSNKVTEKGKYVELRCDPISGHTALYWYRQSLGQGPEFLIYFQGTGAADDSGLPNDRFFAVRPEGSVSTLKIQRTERGDSAVYLCASSLYRNTEAFFGQGTRLTVV.

Concerning this clone: Other DNA variants within this sample encode the same CDR3. The chain has TRBV6-5 and TRBJ1-1; unclear D gene. The V and J ends lost 0 bases and 4 bases respectively, with 12 bases between them. Per germline, CDR1 MNHEY and CDR2 SVGAGI. The CDR3 has 15 residues. The CDR3 is CASSYSRGSGTEAFF. CDR3 bases: TGTGCCAGCAGTTACTCGAGAGGGTCAGGCACTGAAGCTTTCTTT.

This clone appeared a single time. The V call is TRBV7-8, the J call TRBJ2-2; D tentatively fits TRBD1 or TRBD2 (5 bases each). V was pared by 2 bases and J by 0 bases, with 10 bases between. The germline V gene has CDR1 SGHVS and CDR2 FQNEAQ. The CDR3 has 16 residues. The CDR3 DNA reads as TGTGCCAGCAGCTTACCCGGGACCCCGAACACCGGGGAGCTGTTTTTT. Translated: CASSLPGTPNTGELFF.

The chain has TRBV4-2 and TRBJ2-3; D gene unclear. This CDR3 spans 14 amino acids. Between the trimmed V and J ends, which lost 1 base and 0 bases, there was a span of 5 bases. Per germline, CDR1 LGHNA and CDR2 YNFKEQ. The CDR3 region is CASSQGSSTDTQYF. The CDR3 DNA follows: TGTGCCAGCAGCCAAGGGAGTAGCACAGATACGCAGTATTTT.

The chain has TRBV27 and TRBJ2-7; D perhaps matches TRBD2 (5 bases). Germline values: CDR1 MNHEY, CDR2 SMNVEV (reference sequence). This CDR3 is built from 15 residues. With 6 bases removed from V and 1 base from J, the gap between germline ends came to 16 bases. CDR3 sequence: CASSPLKTGSYEQYF. CDR3 sequence (DNA): TGTGCCAGCAGCCCGCTGAAGACGGGGTCCTACGAGCAGTACTTC.

This clone was counted once. This rearrangement joins TRBV5-4 to TRBJ2-7; TRBD2 aligns across 7 bases. V dropped 2 bases and J dropped 0; count of bases not matched to a gene: 11. This CDR3 is built from 17 residues. Germline-derived CDR1 and CDR2 are SGHNT and YYREEE (reference sequence). DNA for the CDR3: TGTGCCAGCAGCTTAGGTAGCGGGCCGACCTCCTCCTACGAGCAGTACTTC. It encodes CASSLGSGPTSSYEQYF.

This chain joins TRBV7-9 and TRBJ1-6; 9 bases are a match to TRBD1. V gave up 5 bases and J gave up 10 bases; unmatched junction bases: 9. CDR1 is SEHNR, CDR2 FQNEAQ, per germline (reference sequence). The CDR3 is 15 residues long. CDR3 DNA sequence: TGTGCCAGCAGCGCCACAGGGGGCGCTAGGTCACCCCTCCACTTT. Its translation: CASSATGGARSPLHF.

V and J are TRBV5-5 and TRBJ2-7, with 12 bases lining up with TRBD2. CDR1 and CDR2 from the germline V gene are SGHKS and YYEKEE (reference sequence). The CDR3 spans 17 residues. J was trimmed by 0 bases and V by 0 bases; bases with no gene match: 4. The DNA of the CDR3 is TGTGCCAGCAGCTTGGGACTAGCGGGGGCCAGCTCCTACGAGCAGTACTTC. Translating it yields CASSLGLAGASSYEQYF.

V usage is TRBV18 and J usage is TRBJ2-5; D gene unclear. The V and J ends lost 3 bases and 1 base respectively, with 9 bases between them. Germline assignment: CDR1 KGHSH and CDR2 LQKENI. The CDR3 is 14 amino acids. DNA of the CDR3: TGTGCCAGCTCACCTTCGACGACCCAAGAGACCCAGTACTTC. This translates into CASSPSTTQETQYF.

The chain couples TRBV19 to TRBJ2-5; D may be TRBD1 (6 bases). V was trimmed by 6 bases and J by 4 bases, leaving 12 bases between them. This CDR3 region has 13 residues. From germline, CDR1 is LNHDA and CDR2 SQIVND (reference sequence). The DNA of the CDR3 is TGTGCCAGTAGCCGATTAGGGGGAGAGACCCAGTACTTC. Translation: CASSRLGGETQYF.

The count of this clone is one. CDR3 nucleotides: TGTGCCAGCAGCGTGGGACAGGGGTGGGGTGGGCAAGAGACCCAGTACTTC. Protein sequence: CASSVGQGWGGQETQYF. This sequence joins TRBV9 and TRBJ2-5; 10 bases align to TRBD1. The CDR3 is made up of 17 amino acids. CDR1 SGDLS and CDR2 YYNGEE come from the germline V gene. Trimming at V came to 2 bases and at J to 2 bases, leaving 9 bases not matched to a gene.

The gene calls are TRBV19 and TRBJ2-2; 8 bases are a match to TRBD2. The germline V gene encodes CDR1 LNHDA and CDR2 SQIVND (reference sequence). Losses at the gene ends were 4 bases for V and 4 bases for J; bases not matched to a gene: 5. This CDR3 has 15 residues. CDR3 sequence reads: CASSSGGQVTGELFF. CDR3 nucleotides: TGTGCCAGTAGTAGCGGGGGGCAAGTCACCGGGGAGCTGTTTTTT.